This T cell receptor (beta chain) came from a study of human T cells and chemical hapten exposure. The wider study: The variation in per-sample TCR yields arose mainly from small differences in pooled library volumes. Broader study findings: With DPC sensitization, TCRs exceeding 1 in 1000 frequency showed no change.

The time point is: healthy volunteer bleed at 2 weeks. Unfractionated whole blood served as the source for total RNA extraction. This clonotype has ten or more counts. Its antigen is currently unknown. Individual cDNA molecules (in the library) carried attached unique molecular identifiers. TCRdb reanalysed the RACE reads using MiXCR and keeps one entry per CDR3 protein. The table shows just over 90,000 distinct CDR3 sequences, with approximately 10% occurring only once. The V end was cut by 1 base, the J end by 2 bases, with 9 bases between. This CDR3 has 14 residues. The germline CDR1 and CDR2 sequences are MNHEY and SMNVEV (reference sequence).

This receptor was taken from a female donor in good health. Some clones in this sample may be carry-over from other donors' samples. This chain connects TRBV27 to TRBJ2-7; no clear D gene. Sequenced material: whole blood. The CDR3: CASSLLGTAYEQYF. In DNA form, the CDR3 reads TGTGCCAGCAGTTTATTGGGCACCGCCTACGAGCAGTACTTC.